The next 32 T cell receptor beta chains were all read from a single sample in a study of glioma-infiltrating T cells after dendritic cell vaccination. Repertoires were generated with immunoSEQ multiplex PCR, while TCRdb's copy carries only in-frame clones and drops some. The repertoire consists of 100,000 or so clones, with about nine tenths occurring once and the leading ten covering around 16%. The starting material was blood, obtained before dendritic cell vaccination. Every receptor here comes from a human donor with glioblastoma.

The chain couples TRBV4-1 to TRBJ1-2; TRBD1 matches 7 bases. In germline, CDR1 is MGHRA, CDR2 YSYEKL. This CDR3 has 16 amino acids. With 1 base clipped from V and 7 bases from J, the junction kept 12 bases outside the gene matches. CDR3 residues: CASSQGLETGYSGYTF. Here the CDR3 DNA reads TGCGCCAGCAGCCAAGGCCTTGAGACAGGGTATTCTGGCTACACCTTC.

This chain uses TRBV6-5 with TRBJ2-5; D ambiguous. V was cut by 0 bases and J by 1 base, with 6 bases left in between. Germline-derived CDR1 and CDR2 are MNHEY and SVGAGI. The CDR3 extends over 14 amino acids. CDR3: CASSYSPSQETQYF. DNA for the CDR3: TGTGCCAGCAGTTACTCGCCCAGCCAAGAGACCCAGTACTTC.

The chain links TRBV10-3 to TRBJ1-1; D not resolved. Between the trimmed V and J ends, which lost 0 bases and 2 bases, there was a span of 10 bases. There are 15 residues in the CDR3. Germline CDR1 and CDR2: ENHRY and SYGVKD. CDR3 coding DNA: TGTGCCATCAGTGAGTCGTCTCGACTAAACACTGAAGCTTTCTTT. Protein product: CAISESSRLNTEAFF.

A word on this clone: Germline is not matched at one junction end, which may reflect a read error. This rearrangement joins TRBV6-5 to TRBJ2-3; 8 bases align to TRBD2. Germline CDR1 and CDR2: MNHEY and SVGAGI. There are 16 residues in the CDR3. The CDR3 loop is CASSHSGGGGSDTQYF. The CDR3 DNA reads TGTGCCAGCAGTCACTCGGGGGGGGGCGGGTCAGATACGCAGTATTTT.

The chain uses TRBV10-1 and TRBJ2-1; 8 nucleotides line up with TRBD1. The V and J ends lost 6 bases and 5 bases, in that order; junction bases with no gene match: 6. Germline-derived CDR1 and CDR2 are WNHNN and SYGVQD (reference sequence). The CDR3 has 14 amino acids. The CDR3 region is CASRMTGEDNEQFF. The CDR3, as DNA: TGCGCCAGCAGGATGACAGGGGAGGACAATGAGCAGTTCTTC.

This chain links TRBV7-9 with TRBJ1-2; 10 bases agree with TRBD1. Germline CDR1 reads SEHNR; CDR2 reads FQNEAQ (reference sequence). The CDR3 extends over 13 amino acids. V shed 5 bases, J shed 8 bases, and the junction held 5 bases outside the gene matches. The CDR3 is CASSEGQGSGYTF. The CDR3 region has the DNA TGTGCCAGCAGCGAGGGACAGGGGTCGGGCTACACCTTC.

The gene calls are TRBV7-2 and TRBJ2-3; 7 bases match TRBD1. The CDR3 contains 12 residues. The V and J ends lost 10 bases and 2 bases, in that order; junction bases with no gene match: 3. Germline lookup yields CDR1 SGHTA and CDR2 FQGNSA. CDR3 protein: CAMTGNTDTQYF. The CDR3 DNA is TGTGCCATGACAGGGAACACAGATACGCAGTATTTT.

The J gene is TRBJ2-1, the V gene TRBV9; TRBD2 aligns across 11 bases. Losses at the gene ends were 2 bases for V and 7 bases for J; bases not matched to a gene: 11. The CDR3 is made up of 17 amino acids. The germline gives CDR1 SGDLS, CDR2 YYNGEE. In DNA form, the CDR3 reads TGTGCCAGCAGCGTCTCACTAGCGGGAGTCGAAAGGAATGAGCAGTTCTTC. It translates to CASSVSLAGVERNEQFF.

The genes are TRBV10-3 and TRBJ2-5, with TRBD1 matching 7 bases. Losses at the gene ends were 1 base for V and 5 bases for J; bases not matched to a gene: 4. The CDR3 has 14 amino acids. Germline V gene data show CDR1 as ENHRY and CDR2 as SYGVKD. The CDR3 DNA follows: TGTGCCATCAGTGAGTGGACAGGTGGGGAGACCCAGTACTTC. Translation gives CAISEWTGGETQYF.

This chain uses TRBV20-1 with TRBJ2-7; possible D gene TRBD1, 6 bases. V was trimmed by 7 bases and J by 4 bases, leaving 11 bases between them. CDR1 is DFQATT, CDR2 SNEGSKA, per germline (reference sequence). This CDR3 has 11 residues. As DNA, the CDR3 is TGCAGTGTTAACCAGGGGTACGAGCAGTACTTC. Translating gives CSVNQGYEQYF.

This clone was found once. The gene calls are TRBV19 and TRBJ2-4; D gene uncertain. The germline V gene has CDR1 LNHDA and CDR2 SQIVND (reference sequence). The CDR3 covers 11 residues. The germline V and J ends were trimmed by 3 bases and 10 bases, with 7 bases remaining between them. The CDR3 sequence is CASSMGRIQYF. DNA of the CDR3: TGTGCCAGTAGTATGGGCCGGATTCAGTACTTC. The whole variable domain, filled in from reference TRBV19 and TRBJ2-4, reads DGGITQSPKYLFRKEGQNVTLSCEQNLNHDAMYWYRQDPGQGLRLIYYSQIVNDFQKGDIAEGYSVSREKKESFPLTVTSAQKNPTAFYLCASSMGRIQYFGAGTRLSVL.

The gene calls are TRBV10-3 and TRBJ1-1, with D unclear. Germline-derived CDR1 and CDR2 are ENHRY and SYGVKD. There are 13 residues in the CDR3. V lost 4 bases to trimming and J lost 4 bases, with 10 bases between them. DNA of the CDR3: TGTGCCATCAGTGGTCCCGGGGTCACTGAAGCTTTCTTT. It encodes CAISGPGVTEAFF.

The CDR3 nucleotides read TGTGCCAGCAGACCCGGGACTAGCGTTACCGGGGAGCTGTTTTTT. As protein: CASRPGTSVTGELFF. The chain joins TRBV5-4 to TRBJ2-2; 10 bases map to TRBD2. Germline V lookup: CDR1 SGHNT, CDR2 YYREEE (reference sequence). With 5 bases clipped from V and 5 bases from J, the junction kept 6 bases outside the gene matches. The CDR3 sequence is 15 residues long.

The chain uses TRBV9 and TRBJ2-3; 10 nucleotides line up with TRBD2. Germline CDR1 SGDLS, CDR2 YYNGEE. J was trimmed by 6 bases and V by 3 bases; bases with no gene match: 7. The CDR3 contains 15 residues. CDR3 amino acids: CASSAGLARPDTQYF. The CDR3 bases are TGTGCCAGCAGCGCGGGACTAGCGCGTCCCGATACGCAGTATTTT.

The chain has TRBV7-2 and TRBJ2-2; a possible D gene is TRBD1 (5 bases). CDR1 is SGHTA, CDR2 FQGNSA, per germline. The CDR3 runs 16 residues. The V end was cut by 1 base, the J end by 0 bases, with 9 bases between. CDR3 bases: TGTGCCAGCAGCTTAGTATCAGGGACGAACACCGGGGAGCTGTTTTTT. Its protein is CASSLVSGTNTGELFF.

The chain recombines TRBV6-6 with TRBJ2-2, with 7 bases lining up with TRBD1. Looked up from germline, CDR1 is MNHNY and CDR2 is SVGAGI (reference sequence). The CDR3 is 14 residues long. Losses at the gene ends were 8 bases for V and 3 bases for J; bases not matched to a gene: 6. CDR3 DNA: TGTGCCAGCGGGCGACAGGGTGACACCGGGGAGCTGTTTTTT. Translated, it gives CASGRQGDTGELFF.

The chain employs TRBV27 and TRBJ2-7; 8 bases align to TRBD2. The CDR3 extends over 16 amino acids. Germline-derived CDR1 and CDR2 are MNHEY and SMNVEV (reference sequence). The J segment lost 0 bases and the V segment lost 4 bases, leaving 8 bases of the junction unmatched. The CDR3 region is CASSWRSGVDSYEQYF. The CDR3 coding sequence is TGTGCCAGCAGTTGGCGTAGCGGGGTAGACTCCTACGAGCAGTACTTC.

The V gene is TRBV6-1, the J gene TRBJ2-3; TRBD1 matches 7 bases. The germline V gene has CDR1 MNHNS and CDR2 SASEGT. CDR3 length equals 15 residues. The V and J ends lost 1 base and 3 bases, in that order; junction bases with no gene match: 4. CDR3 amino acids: CASSEGDRVTDTQYF. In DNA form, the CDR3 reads TGTGCCAGCAGTGAAGGCGACAGGGTAACAGATACGCAGTATTTT.

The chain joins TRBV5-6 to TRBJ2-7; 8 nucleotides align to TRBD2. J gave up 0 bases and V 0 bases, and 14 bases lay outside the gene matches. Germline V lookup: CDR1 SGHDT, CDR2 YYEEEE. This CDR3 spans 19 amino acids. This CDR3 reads CASSLAVGGAAGGSYEQYF. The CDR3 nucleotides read TGTGCCAGCAGCTTGGCCGTTGGAGGGGCGGCGGGAGGCTCCTACGAGCAGTACTTC.

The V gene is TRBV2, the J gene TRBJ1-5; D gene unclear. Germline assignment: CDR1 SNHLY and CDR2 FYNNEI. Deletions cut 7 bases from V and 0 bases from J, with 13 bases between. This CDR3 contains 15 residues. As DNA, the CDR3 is TGTGCCAGCACCCTAACACTAGATAGCAATCAGCCCCAGCATTTT. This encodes CASTLTLDSNQPQHF.

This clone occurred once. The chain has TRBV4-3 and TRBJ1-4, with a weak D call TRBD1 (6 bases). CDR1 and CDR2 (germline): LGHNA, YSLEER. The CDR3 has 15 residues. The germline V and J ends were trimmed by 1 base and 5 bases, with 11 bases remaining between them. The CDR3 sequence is CASSQASGGNEKLFF. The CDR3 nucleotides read TGCGCCAGCAGCCAAGCGTCGGGGGGCAATGAAAAACTGTTTTTT.

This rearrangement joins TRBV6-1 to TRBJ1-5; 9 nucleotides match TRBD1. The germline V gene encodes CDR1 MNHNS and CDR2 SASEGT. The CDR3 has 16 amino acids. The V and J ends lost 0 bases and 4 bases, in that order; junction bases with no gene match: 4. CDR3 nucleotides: TGTGCCAGCAGTGAAGCTGAGGGACAGGGAAATCAGCCCCAGCATTTT. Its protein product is CASSEAEGQGNQPQHF.

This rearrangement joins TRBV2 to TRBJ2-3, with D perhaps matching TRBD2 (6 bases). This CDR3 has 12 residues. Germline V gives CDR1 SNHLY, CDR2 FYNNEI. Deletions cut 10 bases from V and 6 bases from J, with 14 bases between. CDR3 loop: CATLTEGDTQYF. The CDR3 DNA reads TGTGCCACCCTGACGGAGGGCGATACGCAGTATTTT.

CDR3 protein: CASTPGTNQETQYF. In nucleotides, the CDR3 is TGTGCCAGCACCCCCGGGACTAACCAAGAGACCCAGTACTTC. The rearrangement links TRBV28 to TRBJ2-5; 7 bases align to TRBD2. The CDR3 consists of 14 residues. Germline CDR1 MDHEN, CDR2 SYDVKM. The V segment lost 7 bases and the J segment 0 bases; nucleotides outside the gene matches: 5. Full variable domain (missing parts from reference TRBV28 and TRBJ2-5): DVKVTQSSRYLVKRTGEKVFLECVQDMDHENMFWYRQDPGLGLRLIYFSYDVKMKEKGDIPEGYSVSREKKERFSLILESASTNQTSMYLCASTPGTNQETQYFGPGTRLLVL.

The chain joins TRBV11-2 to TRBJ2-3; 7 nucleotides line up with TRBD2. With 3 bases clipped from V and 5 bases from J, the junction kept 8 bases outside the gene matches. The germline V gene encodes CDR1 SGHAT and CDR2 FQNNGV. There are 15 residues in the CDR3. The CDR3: CASSFSGERGDTQYF. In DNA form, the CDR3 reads TGTGCCAGCAGCTTTTCCGGGGAGCGGGGAGATACGCAGTATTTT.

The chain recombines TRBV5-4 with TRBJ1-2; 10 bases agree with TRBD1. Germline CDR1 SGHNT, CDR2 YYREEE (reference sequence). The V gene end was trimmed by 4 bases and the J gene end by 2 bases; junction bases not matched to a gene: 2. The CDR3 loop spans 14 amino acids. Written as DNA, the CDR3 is TGTGCCAGCAGCATGACAGGGGGCAACTATGGCTACACCTTC. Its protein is CASSMTGGNYGYTF.

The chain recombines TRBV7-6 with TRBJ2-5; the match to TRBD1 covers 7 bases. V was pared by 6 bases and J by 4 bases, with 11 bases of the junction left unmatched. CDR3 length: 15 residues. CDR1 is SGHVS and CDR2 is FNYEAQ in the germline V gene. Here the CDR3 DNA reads TGTGCCAGCAGAACCCTAGAGGGGGCTGGAGAGACCCAGTACTTC. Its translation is CASRTLEGAGETQYF.

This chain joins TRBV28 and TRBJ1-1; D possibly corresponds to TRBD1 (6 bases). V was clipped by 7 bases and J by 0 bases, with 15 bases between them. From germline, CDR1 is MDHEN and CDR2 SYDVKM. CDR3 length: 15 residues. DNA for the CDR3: TGTGCCAGCACACGGGACATTTCCTTGAACACTGAAGCTTTCTTT. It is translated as CASTRDISLNTEAFF.

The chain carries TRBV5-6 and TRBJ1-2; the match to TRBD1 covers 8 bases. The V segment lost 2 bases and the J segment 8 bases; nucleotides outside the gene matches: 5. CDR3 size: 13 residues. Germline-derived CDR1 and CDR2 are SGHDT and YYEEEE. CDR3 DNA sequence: TGTGCCAGCAGCTTAGACAGGGGATGGGGCTACACCTTC. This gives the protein CASSLDRGWGYTF.

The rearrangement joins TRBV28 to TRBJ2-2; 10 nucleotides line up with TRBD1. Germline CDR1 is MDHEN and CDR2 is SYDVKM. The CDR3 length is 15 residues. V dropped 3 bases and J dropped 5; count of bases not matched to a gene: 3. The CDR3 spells CASSLGGQGTGELFF. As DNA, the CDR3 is TGTGCCAGCAGTTTGGGGGGACAGGGGACCGGGGAGCTGTTTTTT.

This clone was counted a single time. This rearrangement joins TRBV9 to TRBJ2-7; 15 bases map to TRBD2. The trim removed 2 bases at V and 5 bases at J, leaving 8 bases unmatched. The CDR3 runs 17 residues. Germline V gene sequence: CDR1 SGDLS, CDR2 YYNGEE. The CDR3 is CASSVSGTSGRQDEQYF. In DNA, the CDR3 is TGTGCCAGCAGCGTGTCCGGGACTAGCGGGAGGCAGGACGAGCAGTACTTC.

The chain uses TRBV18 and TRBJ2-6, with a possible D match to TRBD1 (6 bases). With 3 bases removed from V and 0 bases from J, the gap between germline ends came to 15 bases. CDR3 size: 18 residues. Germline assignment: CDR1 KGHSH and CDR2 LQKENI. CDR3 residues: CASSPTGKSDSGANVLTF. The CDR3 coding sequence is TGTGCCAGCTCACCCACAGGGAAGTCCGACTCTGGGGCCAACGTCCTGACTTTC.